This T cell receptor beta chain is drawn from a study of shared T cell receptors in the human thymus. There are 14 residues in the CDR3. Trimming pared 7 bases from V and 5 bases from J, leaving 15 bases between. Germline assignment: CDR1 SNHLY and CDR2 FYNNEI. Using immunoSEQ multiplex PCR, the repertoire was profiled, and TCRdb retains in-frame clones only, with some absent. The data show 650,000 to 950,000 clones, 70% to 90% seen once. The data also belong to a second study, concerning human thymus T cells. That paper states: Resections obtained during corrective heart surgery supplied the thymus tissue. Usage of V and J genes appeared biased in thymic and blood repertoires.

Source material: thymocytes. The clonotype was recovered from a girl less than two years old with a congenital heart defect. The rearrangement joins TRBV2 to TRBJ1-5, with a possible D match to TRBD1 (6 bases). In nucleotides, the CDR3 is TGTGCCAGCAAGGGGGTTCGAAAACATCAGCCCCAGCATTTT. Its translation: CASKGVRKHQPQHF.